The 13 T cell receptor beta chains below were found in one sample sequenced in a study of neurological immune-mediated disorders. TCRdb fed the 5' RACE reads into MiXCR, producing one record per CDR3 protein. Counted here are tens of thousands of distinct CDR3 sequences, roughly 13% occurring once; the ten biggest clones make up 0.95% to 1.5%. Source material: PBMCs. These receptors came from a female donor in good health.

This clonotype showed up many times. This chain connects TRBV5-1 to TRBJ2-2; the D gene is possibly TRBD2 (6 bases). CDR1 and CDR2 (germline): SGHRS, YFSETQ. The CDR3 consists of 16 residues. V was shortened by 0 bases and J by 4 bases, with 13 bases between the two germline ends. This CDR3 reads CASSLDLPGGTGELFF. CDR3 coding DNA: TGCGCCAGCAGCTTGGATCTCCCCGGGGGCACCGGGGAGCTGTTTTTT.

This clonotype was observed at least ten times. V gene TRBV10-3 combines with J gene TRBJ1-6; D is unclear. There are 14 residues in the CDR3. Germline V gene data show CDR1 as ENHRY and CDR2 as SYGVKD. V lost 10 bases to trimming and J lost 5 bases, with 15 bases between them. CDR3 residues: CATSGPVNNSPLHF. The CDR3, as DNA: TGTGCCACCTCAGGCCCGGTGAATAATTCACCCCTCCACTTT.

A note on this clonotype: A much bigger clone sits one base away, suggesting this may be a read error. The rearrangement uses TRBV20-1 and TRBJ1-1; D is unclear. This CDR3 is built from 12 residues. Germline V CDR1 and CDR2: DFQATT, SNEGSKA (reference sequence). The CDR3 reads CSARDESTEDFF. CDR3 in DNA: TGCAGTGCTAGAGATGAGTCCACTGAAGATTTCTTT.

This clonotype was detected many times. CDR3 loop: CASDSGLASSGELFF. The DNA of the CDR3 is TGTGCCAGCGACTCGGGACTAGCGTCATCCGGGGAGCTGTTTTTT. This sequence joins TRBV12-3 or TRBV12-4 and TRBJ2-2, with 10 bases matching TRBD2. Trimming removed 8 bases from V and 6 bases from J; junction bases left unmatched: 9. This CDR3 is 15 amino acids long.

Here the CDR3 DNA reads TGCGCCAGCGGGACAGGGTACCATGAGCAGTTCTTC. It specifies CASGTGYHEQFF. The chain combines TRBV5-1 with TRBJ2-1; TRBD1 matches at 9 bases. CDR1 and CDR2 from the germline V gene are SGHRS and YFSETQ. J lost 8 bases, V lost 7 bases, and 4 bases had no gene match. This CDR3 comprises 12 residues. Supplemented by reference TRBV5-1 and TRBJ2-1, the full variable domain reads KAGVTQTPRYLIKTRGQQVTLSCSPISGHRSVSWYQQTPGQGLQFLFEYFSETQRNKGNFPGRFSGRQFSNSRSEMNVSTLELGDSALYLCASGTGYHEQFFGPGTRLTVL.

This clonotype came up many times. The rearrangement links TRBV12-3 or TRBV12-4 to TRBJ2-1; no firm D call. This CDR3 region has 13 residues. The ends were cut back, 5 bases at V and 9 bases at J, with 14 bases in the middle. Written as DNA, the CDR3 is TGTGCCAGCAGTCCATCTAACTATCTTGAGCAGTTCTTC. It yields the protein CASSPSNYLEQFF.

The gene calls are TRBV10-3 and TRBJ1-2, with a weak D call TRBD1 (6 bases). V was shortened by 3 bases and J by 4 bases, with 9 bases between the two germline ends. The CDR3 consists of 13 residues. Germline V gene lookup returns CDR1 ENHRY and CDR2 SYGVKD. The chain's CDR3 is CAISDGQSYGYTF. The CDR3 DNA reads TGTGCCATCAGTGATGGACAGTCCTATGGCTACACCTTC.

This clonotype was detected many times. This chain links TRBV7-2 with TRBJ1-2, with TRBD1 matching 9 bases. After removal of 0 bases from V and 5 bases from J, the junction contained 4 bases not matched to a gene. The CDR3 consists of 15 residues. Germline assignment: CDR1 SGHTA and CDR2 FQGNSA. CDR3 residues: CASSLARDRGYGYTF. CDR3 sequence (DNA): TGTGCCAGCAGCTTAGCGCGAGACAGGGGGTATGGCTACACCTTC.

Notes on this clonotype: Being one base from a much bigger clone, this may be a read error. The J gene is TRBJ1-4, the V gene TRBV20-1; no clear D gene. From germline, CDR1 is DFQATT and CDR2 SNEGSKA (reference sequence). The CDR3 spans 12 residues. CDR3 in amino acids: CSARVQNENLFF. CDR3 nucleotide sequence: TGCAGTGCTAGAGTCCAGAATGAAAACCTGTTTTTT.

This clonotype was counted at least ten times. Sequence at one end of the junction differs from germline and may be a read error. The chain has TRBV7-2 and TRBJ2-1; 8 nucleotides agree with TRBD2. The CDR3 sequence is 16 residues long. Germline V gene sequence: CDR1 SGHTA, CDR2 FQGNSA. The CDR3 nucleotides read TGTGCCAGCAGCATAGCGTGGGCGGGAGGTATGAATGAGCAGTTCTTC. Its protein product is CASSIAWAGGMNEQFF.

In its sample, this clonotype was seen many times. The chain combines TRBV20-1 with TRBJ2-1; TRBD2 matches at 11 bases. Germline-derived CDR1 and CDR2 are DFQATT and SNEGSKA (reference sequence). CDR3 size: 18 residues. V trimming: 6 bases; J trimming: 0 bases; junction bases outside the gene matches: 13. The CDR3 bases are TGCAGTGCGAAACAAACCGGGACTAGCGGAATCTCCTACAATGAGCAGTTCTTC. Translation gives CSAKQTGTSGISYNEQFF.

By share, this clonotype counts as medium-sized. The chain has TRBV12-3 or TRBV12-4 and TRBJ1-1; D is possibly TRBD1 (6 bases). The CDR3 length is 14 residues. The V end was cut by 5 bases, the J end by 11 bases, with 21 bases between. The CDR3 sequence is CASSKPEGVGLAFF. For the CDR3, the DNA is TGTGCCAGCAGTAAACCCGAGGGGGTCGGTTTGGCTTTCTTT.

This clonotype was seen at least ten times. The chain uses TRBV25-1 and TRBJ2-7; the D gene is possibly TRBD1 (5 bases). Germline V gives CDR1 MGHDK, CDR2 SYGVNS. With 6 bases removed from V and 3 bases from J, the gap between germline ends came to 6 bases. The CDR3 has 11 residues. The chain's CDR3 is CASRQDYEQYF. The CDR3 nucleotides are TGTGCCAGCAGACAGGACTACGAGCAGTACTTC.